This T cell receptor beta chain originates from a study of cytomegalovirus exposure and HLA in healthy donors (dated by TCRdb to about 2017). Study-wide context: In an earlier analysis of about 560 of the donors, approximately 260 Gb of sequence data and 100 million or so unique TCR beta sequences from about 179 million T cells were reported. An early release that covered some 640 HLA-typed donors contained about 290 gigabases of sequencing data and 70 million to 100 million unique TCR sequences. The genetic ancestry cluster associated with self-reported Caucasian donors included 81% of the 398 genotyped donors. The aim of the study was to test whether cataloging public T cell receptors could identify signatures of past pathogen exposure. The study profiled the T cell repertoires of some 610 subjects by immunosequencing and related them to cytomegalovirus serostatus. Along with the roughly 670-subject first cohort, a separate validation cohort of over a hundred different subjects was used. To predict cytomegalovirus infection status, the study combined high-throughput TCR immunosequencing, statistical association of individual TCRs with disease status, and machine learning. A later analysis re-analyzed previously published TCR beta repertoires from 660 or so donors and added high-resolution HLA genotyping to study TCR occurrence patterns. Rather than drawing on any new phenotypic data, the later analysis identified candidate immune exposures from TCR beta sequences and the way those sequences occurred across donors. An earlier analysis of some 500 of the donors used high-throughput TCR beta sequencing to judge whether each TCR beta V gene segment behaved as functional or pseudogenic. Donor age, sex, ethnicity and CMV serostatus were compiled together with the repertoire data. Genome-wide SNP genotypes for about 65% of the roughly 670 donors were used in a later genetic analysis, which treated that subset as a discovery cohort. All discovery cohort repertoires had been generated using a single sequencing platform. Both class I and class II loci were covered by HLA typing, at four-digit resolution. The number of donors typed differed by locus, with roughly 620-630 for A, B, C, DRB1 and DQB1, 522 for DQA1, approximately 570 for DPA1, and approximately 470 for DPB1. A handful of DR-DQ haplotypes were handled as single units for association and clustering because linkage in the cohort was strong. Among roughly 400 genotyped donors of the cohort, an average of about 220,000 unique TCR beta nucleotide sequences was sequenced per donor, of which roughly 17% were non-productive. The full study reports these points: The authors suggested that the approach could potentially be generalized to other disease states and immunological phenotypes. A total of roughly 160 TCR beta chains were listed by the study as associated with cytomegalovirus. While some public TCRs were present in many individuals, most TCR sequences turned up only very rarely across donors. Most CMV-associated TCR beta chains appeared to be HLA-restricted in a later analysis, and the HLA associations seemed to be driven largely by CMV exposure. Broadly in line with IMGT annotations, most TCR beta V segments showed up in productive rearrangements about 90% or about 30% of the time in an earlier analysis of roughly 590 of the donors. A further reported finding was that TCR beta sequences accurately predicted the HLA-A and HLA-B alleles for most subjects in the first cohort. A later analysis reported that several top co-occurrence clusters appeared linked to parvovirus B19, influenza, CMV and Epstein-Barr virus. According to a later genetic analysis, donors in an Asian-associated ancestry cluster had fewer N-insertions in productive TCRs than the approximately 710-donor mean. Strong co-occurrence of HLA alleles, especially DR and DQ, made assigning TCR associations to individual alleles difficult. In vitro tests confirmed that a few of the cytomegalovirus-associated TCR beta chains recognize cytomegalovirus antigens. In a later analysis, HLA-associated TCR beta chains showed more clonal expansion and lower generation probabilities than non-associated chains that were equally common. Approximately 16 rarely observed V segments, including chromosome 9 orphons, were excluded from the earlier analysis of just under 600 of the donors because counts were too low. At a false discovery rate of 0.05, a later analysis linked about 17,000 TCR beta sequences to specific HLA alleles. Some IMGT-functional V segments, including TRBV6-2 and TRBV6-3, could not be distinguished by the 87-base-pair reads and were therefore excluded. The classifier was reported to diagnose cytomegalovirus status with high specificity and sensitivity in both the original and validation cohorts. A group of highly shared sequence variants was considered likely to be a technical artifact of the sequencing pipeline. According to a later analysis, TCR association rates differed among HLA loci, with DRB1 alleles showing the most associated TCRs and HLA-C alleles showing the fewest. The presence/absence analyses assumed that sequencing depth was roughly uniform across donors, and that assumption may not be true. For the cohort, immune exposure information was limited to CMV serostatus. V-gene and J-gene trimming of TCR beta chains was associated with a missense DCLRE1C variant in a later genetic analysis, and the association was replicated in an independent cohort. In this cohort, only TCR beta chains were sequenced, and detectable features were limited by the absence of alpha or paired-chain data. Because HLA typing was missing for some donors at each locus, association tests included only the typed subset. Correlated functional status among segregating V segments might be attributable to linkage disequilibrium, but an unknown experimental factor could not be ruled out.

Concerning this clone itself: The antigen it recognizes is unknown. A read error may produce the germline difference seen at one junction end.

CDR3 length: 15 amino acids, cysteine to phenylalanine. The retained sequence is limited to the CDR3, 45 bases, with the frame set at the first base. The germline V gene provides CDR1 SNHLY and CDR2 FYNNEI. Libraries were built with the immunoSEQ multiplex PCR assay. The multiplex PCR relied on a mix of 60 forward primers for TCR Vbeta segments and 13 reverse primers for TCR Jbeta segments. The CDR3 region of rearranged TCR beta genes was amplified from genomic DNA with a multiplex PCR assay. On the Illumina HiSeq System, the amplified TCR beta libraries were sequenced as 87-base-pair reads. Turning to the authors' computational methods: In a later analysis, tens of millions of unique TCR beta chains were counted across the roughly 610 repertoires, and roughly 11 million of these chains were shared by at least two donors. To remove PCR and sequencing errors, raw reads were error-corrected and collapsed into unique sequences using a nearest-neighbor algorithm that merged closely related sequences. V, D and J gene segments were assigned by aligning CDR3 sequences to IMGT reference sequences. For a sequence to be retained, a match of at least six nucleotides was required to both a V gene segment and a J gene segment. A rearrangement was called productive if the CDR3 had no stop codons and remained in frame with V and J, and every other rearrangement was called non-productive. CDR3 was defined according to IMGT convention as the region running from the second conserved V-encoded cysteine to the conserved J-encoded phenylalanine. In an earlier analysis of roughly 610 of the donors, sequences lacking an unambiguous match to a single V gene segment were excluded. In an earlier analysis of several hundred of the donors, V segments were called functional above 56.7% productive rearrangements and were called segregating when the between-donor standard deviation exceeded 5%. A statistical classification framework was developed to diagnose cytomegalovirus status using the catalog of TCR beta chain sequences. In a later analysis, V and J genes were assigned by comparing TCR nucleotide sequences against IMGT/GENE-DB human TR gene sequences. The TCRdist pipeline was used in a later analysis to assign CDR3 sequences and most-parsimonious VDJ recombination scenarios. In a later analysis, every TCR beta chain was defined by the combination of its CDR3 amino acid sequence and its V-gene family, and reads without a unique V-gene family were dropped. A later analysis removed several hundred highly shared, low-generation-probability nucleotide sequences to deal with suspected cross-contamination and a sequencing artifact. In a later analysis, a clonal expansion index for each public chain was calculated from normalized within-repertoire ranks of inferred template counts. In a later analysis, generation probabilities were computed using a VDJ recombination model fitted to out-of-frame rearrangements, and the results were checked against IGoR. Hypergeometric tests were used in a later analysis to score TCR-TCR, TCR-HLA and TCR-CMV co-occurrence, with a repertoire-size bias correction applied to the TCR pairs. To estimate false discovery rates, a later analysis permuted the HLA or CMV assignments 20 times. In a later analysis, co-occurring TCRs were grouped using DBSCAN, with TCRdist sequence similarity added in when clustering inside HLA-allele-positive subsets. Co-occurrence clustering excluded repertoires with fewer than 30,000 or more than 120,000 public chains, plus five with anomalous nucleotide sharing. TCRdb re-hosts the immuneACCESS table, in-frame sequences only. Its copies lack some clones; in the studies checked, an unresolved V gene accounts for under half of them, and the cause for the rest is not known. V, J and clone size were drawn from that table, and D and trimming were deduced from the DNA. The table for this sample lists around 130,000 clones; about 83% of them were counted only once. The ten largest clones take up roughly 1.2% of the sample.

The cohort comprised approximately 700 healthy bone marrow donors. Cohort members were all nominally healthy when sampled, although unrecorded immune exposures were likely present. The donor was CMV seronegative and belonged to the group of over 350 seronegative cohort members. A peripheral blood sample was provided by each donor, and peripheral blood mononuclear cells were used for TCR beta sequencing. Genomic DNA extraction from the blood cell samples was performed with the Qiagen DNeasy Blood Extraction Kit. The sample consisted of PBMCs. The clonotype comes from a girl aged 2 to 9 in good health and CMV-seronegative. The sequence joins TRBV2 to TRBJ2-2; TRBD2 agrees with 8 junctional bases. The CDR3 protein sequence reads: CARSQLSGNAGELFF. The nucleotides are TGTGCCCGCAGCCAACTTAGCGGGAACGCCGGGGAGCTGTTTTTT.